This T cell receptor beta chain was identified in a study of human T cells and chemical hapten exposure. TCRdb itself ran the RACE reads through MiXCR, one entry per CDR3 protein. The top ten clones hold approximately 2.8% of a sample with 95,000 to 150,000 distinct CDR3 sequences, approximately 12% of them seen once. Described time point: pre-sensitization, week 0. Treatment noted: therapeutic diphenylcyclopropenone sensitization with weekly scalp DPC. This clonotype was observed a few times. The CDR3 length is 15 residues. Germline CDR1 and CDR2: ENHRY and SYGVKD. The ends were cut back, 0 bases at V and 1 base at J, with 9 bases in the middle.

The TCR sequence derives from a woman under 30 with alopecia areata. Some clones in this sample may be carry-over from other donors' samples. The rearrangement joins TRBV10-3 to TRBJ2-5; no firm D call. Here the sequenced sample was whole blood, taken in connection with sensitization to the hapten diphenylcyclopropenone (DPC). The CDR3 spells CAISESREFQETQYF. The CDR3 nucleotides read TGTGCCATCAGTGAGTCTCGAGAGTTCCAAGAGACCCAGTACTTC.